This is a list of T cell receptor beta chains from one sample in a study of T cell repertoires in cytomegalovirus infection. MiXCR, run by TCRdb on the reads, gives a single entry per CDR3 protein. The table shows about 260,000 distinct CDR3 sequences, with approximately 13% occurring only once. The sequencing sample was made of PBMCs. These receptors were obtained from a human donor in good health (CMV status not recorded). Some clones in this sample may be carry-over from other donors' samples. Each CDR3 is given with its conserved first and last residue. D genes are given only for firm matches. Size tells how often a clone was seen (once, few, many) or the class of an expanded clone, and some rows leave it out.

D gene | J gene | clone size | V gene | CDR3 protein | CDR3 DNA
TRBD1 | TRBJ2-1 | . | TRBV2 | CASSEVFRGIEQFF | TGTGCCAGCAGTGAAGTATTCAGGGGGATTGAGCAGTTCTTC
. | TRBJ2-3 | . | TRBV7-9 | CASSLRWKEDTQYF | TGTGCCAGCAGCTTAAGGTGGAAAGAAGATACGCAGTATTTT
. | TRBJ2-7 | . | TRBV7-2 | CASSPRGHFYEQYF | TGTGCCAGCAGCCCTCGAGGACATTTCTACGAGCAGTACTTC
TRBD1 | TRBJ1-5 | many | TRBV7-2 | CASSLVPGQGNVRNQPQHF | TGTGCCAGCAGCTTAGTACCGGGACAGGGAAATGTGCGTAATCAGCCCCAGCATTTT
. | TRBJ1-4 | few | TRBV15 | CATSSGFEKLFF | TGTGCCACCAGCTCAGGGTTTGAAAAACTGTTTTTT
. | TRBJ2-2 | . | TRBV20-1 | CSARDGRTGELFF | TGCAGTGCTAGAGATGGAAGGACCGGGGAGCTGTTTTTT
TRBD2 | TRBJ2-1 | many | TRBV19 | CASIRTSGGNEQFF | TGTGCCAGTATCCGGACTAGCGGGGGCAATGAGCAGTTCTTC
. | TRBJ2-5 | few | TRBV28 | CASHPGRGPETQYF | TGTGCCAGCCACCCGGGGAGGGGGCCTGAGACCCAGTACTTC
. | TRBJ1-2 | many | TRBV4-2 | CASSQEKGGYTF | TGTGCCAGCAGCCAAGAAAAGGGGGGCTACACCTTC
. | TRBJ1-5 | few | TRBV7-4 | CASSRNGSF | TGTGCCAGCAGCCGAAATGGGTCTTTT
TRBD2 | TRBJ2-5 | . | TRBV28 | CASSKRTSGRRETQYF | TGTGCCAGCAGCAAAAGGACTAGCGGGAGAAGAGAGACCCAGTACTTC
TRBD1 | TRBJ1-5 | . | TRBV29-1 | CSVGGQGNQPQHF | TGCAGCGTTGGGGGACAGGGCAATCAGCCCCAGCATTTT
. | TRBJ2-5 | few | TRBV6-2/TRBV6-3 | CASSWAETQYF | TGTGCCAGCAGTTGGGCAGAGACCCAGTACTTC
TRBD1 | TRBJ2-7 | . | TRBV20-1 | CSAMAGQGSYEQYF | TGCAGTGCCATGGCGGGACAGGGGTCCTACGAGCAGTACTTC
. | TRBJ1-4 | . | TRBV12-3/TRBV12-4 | CASSQSPNQEKLFF | TGTGCCAGCAGCCAGTCCCCAAACCAAGAAAAACTGTTTTTT
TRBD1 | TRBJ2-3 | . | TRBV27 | CASSYRGHPDTQYF | TGTGCCAGCAGTTACAGGGGGCACCCAGATACGCAGTATTTT
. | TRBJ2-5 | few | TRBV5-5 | CASSGGTGPGTQYF | TGTGCCAGCAGCGGCGGGACTGGTCCAGGGACCCAGTACTTC
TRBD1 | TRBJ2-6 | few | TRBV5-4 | CACNGVQGVSSGANVLTF | TGTGCCTGTAACGGGGTACAGGGGGTCAGCTCTGGGGCCAACGTCCTGACTTTC
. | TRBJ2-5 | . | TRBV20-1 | CSASPGETQYF | TGCAGTGCTAGTCCGGGGGAGACCCAGTACTTC
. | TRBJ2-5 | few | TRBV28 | CASSQRGRETQYF | TGTGCCAGCAGTCAAAGGGGAAGAGAGACCCAGTACTTC